This T cell receptor beta chain was identified in a study of blood T cells in healthy people across ages. There are 13 residues in the CDR3. Deletions cut 1 base from V and 1 base from J, with 4 bases between. From germline, CDR1 is KGHSH and CDR2 LQKENI. The second PCR ran about 6 to 12 cycles with a sample-barcoded 5' primer and J-beta primers. Each CDR3 protein is one row after TCRdb ran MiXCR on the 5' RACE reads. The sample lists around 1,000,000 distinct CDR3 sequences, 35% to 40% occurring once. This clonotype was detected many times. The antigen is unknown. Findings of the study overall: When set beside aged donors, long-lived donors presented more naive CD4+ cells and higher diversity. Estimates of total diversity, which came from one million sequenced T cells, were considered to be underestimates.

Samples had at least 6 million PBMCs isolated from them. This chain links TRBV18 with TRBJ2-5, with D hard to call. The source material was blood. The sequence was collected from a man younger than 30 in good health. Here the CDR3 DNA reads TGTGCCAGCTCACCACGCCTCCAAGAGACCCAGTACTTC. Amino acids: CASSPRLQETQYF.